The 20 T cell receptor beta chains reported below all come from one sample, sequenced in a study of T-cell reconstitution after alpha-beta-depleted transplantation in children (dated by TCRdb to the mid-2010s). The meaning of the sample's treatment or condition label: allogeneic hematopoietic cell transplantation with graft depleted of TCRalphabeta T cells and CD19 B cells. The receptor library was made with PCR. Sequencing used an Illumina HiSeq 2500. TCR libraries were prepared with molecular barcoding, using unique molecular identifiers to normalize TCRbeta repertoire quantification. TCRdb reprocessing: public reads trimmed at Q25 with fastp, clones called with MiXCR, in-frame beta chains kept. Under each unique CDR3 protein, matching rows form one entry showing the most common genes and DNA. In this sample the table shows some 840,000 distinct CDR3 sequences, roughly 15% of which occur a single time. The ten largest clones represent about 5% of the sample.

This sample comprised PBMCs, mostly from graft donor cells, obtained 360 days after TCRalphabeta/CD19-depleted stem cell transplant. Receptors were obtained from a male patient between 5 and 17 years old who had a stem cell transplant for acute lymphoblastic leukemia, so the T cells may come from the graft donor.

This clonotype was detected a few times. The genes are TRBV4-1 and TRBJ2-3; 7 positions match TRBD1. Germline V CDR1 and CDR2: MGHRA, YSYEKL. After removal of 3 bases from V and 1 base from J, the junction contained 7 bases not matched to a gene. This CDR3 is 16 amino acids long. Here the CDR3 DNA reads TGCGCCAGCAGCCATACACAGGGGCCCGGCACAGATACGCAGTATTTT. Translation gives CASSHTQGPGTDTQYF.

In its sample, this clonotype was seen many times. One end of the junction is discordant with germline, which a read error may explain. CDR3 DNA sequence: TGTGCCAGCAGTTTAAAGGGGAACACTGAAGCTTTCTTT. Translation gives CASSLKGNTEAFF. V usage is TRBV5-1 and J usage is TRBJ1-1; D is unresolved. Looked up from germline, CDR1 is SGHRS and CDR2 is YFSETQ. The CDR3 length is 13 residues.

V usage is TRBV20-1 and J usage is TRBJ2-2; D might be TRBD2 (6 bases). V was trimmed by 2 bases and J by 2 bases, leaving 9 bases between them. This CDR3 is built from 14 residues. Germline V CDR1 and CDR2: DFQATT, SNEGSKA (reference sequence). The CDR3 sequence: CSARRRDNTGELFF. The CDR3 DNA reads TGCAGTGCTAGAAGGCGGGACAACACCGGGGAGCTGTTTTTT.

In its sample, this clonotype was seen many times. The V gene is TRBV10-3, the J gene TRBJ2-1; TRBD2 is a possible D gene (6 bases). Trimming cost V 8 bases and J 4 bases, with 15 bases left between them. CDR1 and CDR2 from the germline V gene are ENHRY and SYGVKD. The CDR3 is 14 amino acids. The CDR3 bases are TGTGCCATCGGGGCCGGGACTGGGTACAATGAGCAGTTCTTC. Translating gives CAIGAGTGYNEQFF.

This clonotype was seen at least ten times. V usage is TRBV19 and J usage is TRBJ2-1, with D hard to call. The CDR3 is 13 residues long. Trimming stripped 3 bases from V and 9 bases from J, with 12 bases between. The V gene's germline CDR1 is LNHDA and CDR2 SQIVND (reference sequence). The CDR3 region is CASSMGNSAEQFF. CDR3 nucleotides: TGTGCCAGTAGTATGGGCAATAGTGCTGAGCAGTTCTTC.

The chain joins TRBV10-1 to TRBJ2-7, with 12 nucleotides matching TRBD2. Germline CDR1 and CDR2: WNHNN and SYGVQD (reference sequence). Trimming took 3 bases from V and 2 from J; bases not matched to a gene: 17. The CDR3 loop spans 20 amino acids. CDR3 region: CASSDPRLAGVQETPYEQYF. The CDR3 DNA is TGCGCCAGCAGTGATCCCAGACTAGCGGGAGTCCAGGAGACCCCCTACGAGCAGTACTTC.

This clonotype was recorded a few times. This sequence joins TRBV24-1 and TRBJ2-7; D is unclear. CDR1 is KGHDR and CDR2 is SFDVKD in the germline V gene. The CDR3 is 18 amino acids. Trimming took off 3 bases at V and 2 bases at J, with 22 bases between the two ends. In nucleotides, the CDR3 is TGTGCCACCAGTGATCCAAAGGGTAGCCTCTCCTTCACCTACGAGCAGTACTTC. Its translation is CATSDPKGSLSFTYEQYF.

V usage is TRBV12-3 or TRBV12-4 and J usage is TRBJ2-1, with no clear D. V was shortened by 2 bases and J by 5 bases, with 7 bases between the two germline ends. The CDR3 is made up of 13 amino acids. CDR3 sequence (DNA): TGTGCCAGCAGTTTACAACTGCACAATGAGCAGTTCTTC. The encoded protein is CASSLQLHNEQFF.

V gene TRBV19 combines with J gene TRBJ2-1; TRBD2 matches at 7 bases. The CDR3 runs to 14 residues. The trim removed 8 bases at V and 0 bases at J, leaving 4 bases unmatched. Per the germline V gene, CDR1 is LNHDA and CDR2 is SQIVND (reference sequence). The CDR3 loop is CASDGGSSYNEQFF. CDR3 DNA sequence: TGTGCCAGTGACGGCGGGAGCTCCTACAATGAGCAGTTCTTC.

In its sample, this clonotype was seen a few times. V usage is TRBV28 and J usage is TRBJ2-1, with D perhaps TRBD2 (6 bases). This CDR3 is 15 amino acids long. V was shortened by 3 bases and J by 3 bases, with 12 bases between the two germline ends. The germline V gene encodes CDR1 MDHEN and CDR2 SYDVKM. The CDR3 DNA reads TGTGCCAGCAGTTTTGGGGGACTCGTCTACAATGAGCAGTTCTTC. It specifies CASSFGGLVYNEQFF. Complete variable domain (other parts from reference TRBV28 and TRBJ2-1): DVKVTQSSRYLVKRTGEKVFLECVQDMDHENMFWYRQDPGLGLRLIYFSYDVKMKEKGDIPEGYSVSREKKERFSLILESASTNQTSMYLCASSFGGLVYNEQFFGPGTRLTVL.

The chain employs TRBV5-6 and TRBJ2-7, with D unresolved. V lost 0 bases, J lost 0 bases, and 10 bases lay in between. Germline-derived CDR1 and CDR2 are SGHDT and YYEEEE. The CDR3 consists of 15 residues. The chain's CDR3 is CASSLAARSSYEQYF. CDR3 DNA sequence: TGTGCCAGCAGCTTGGCTGCTAGGAGCTCCTACGAGCAGTACTTC.

The chain joins TRBV5-4 to TRBJ2-7, with a tentative D call TRBD2 (5 bases). Trimming removed 1 base at V and 3 bases at J, with 8 bases between. CDR1 SGHNT and CDR2 YYREEE come from the germline V gene (reference sequence). The CDR3 sequence is 13 residues long. CDR3 sequence reads: CASSLPDYYEQYF. CDR3 bases: TGTGCCAGCAGCTTGCCCGACTACTACGAGCAGTACTTC.

This clonotype was recorded many times. The rearrangement links TRBV7-9 to TRBJ2-1; a weak D match, TRBD2 (6 bases). The V end lost 8 bases, the J end lost 11 bases, and 16 bases lay between the germline ends. Looked up from germline, CDR1 is SEHNR and CDR2 is FQNEAQ (reference sequence). The CDR3 runs 12 residues. The CDR3 region has the DNA TGTGCCAGCGACGGACTAAGTGGACAGCAGTTCTTC. Translated, it gives CASDGLSGQQFF.

In this sample, this clonotype turned up a few times. The J gene is TRBJ2-7, the V gene TRBV27; D possibly uses TRBD1 or TRBD2 (6 bases each). Germline V lookup: CDR1 MNHEY, CDR2 SMNVEV (reference sequence). V was trimmed by 2 bases and J by 3 bases, leaving 14 bases between them. CDR3 size: 15 residues. CDR3 amino acids: CASSLLRGRRYEQYF. In DNA, the CDR3 is TGTGCCAGCAGTTTACTCCGGGGGCGCCGCTACGAGCAGTACTTC.

This clonotype has more than one count but fewer than ten. The CDR3 region is CASSLSGGRRSGANVLTF. CDR3 bases: TGTGCCAGCAGTTTATCTGGGGGGCGCCGCTCTGGGGCCAACGTCCTGACTTTC. V is TRBV27 and J is TRBJ2-6; D could derive from TRBD1 or TRBD2 (6 bases each). The CDR3 covers 18 residues. Per the germline V gene, CDR1 is MNHEY and CDR2 is SMNVEV (reference sequence). Trimming shortened V by 0 bases and J by 0 bases, and 12 bases separated the two germline ends.

V is TRBV9 and J is TRBJ2-1; a possible D gene is TRBD2 (6 bases). Trimming removed 3 bases from V and 9 bases from J, with 16 bases in between. The CDR3 spans 14 residues. CDR1 is SGDLS, CDR2 YYNGEE, per germline. The DNA for the CDR3 is TGTGCCAGCAGCGCCGGGACTCCGATCGGTGAGCAGTTCTTC. As protein: CASSAGTPIGEQFF.

This clonotype was counted ten times or more. The chain carries TRBV12-3 or TRBV12-4 and TRBJ1-1; D is uncertain. The CDR3 has 15 amino acids. The germline V and J ends were trimmed by 5 bases and 3 bases, with 16 bases remaining between them. This CDR3 reads CASSLRTEADTEAFF. Written as DNA, the CDR3 is TGTGCCAGCAGTCTAAGGACGGAAGCGGACACTGAAGCTTTCTTT.

This clonotype was detected a few times. V is TRBV2 and J is TRBJ2-5; 7 positions agree with TRBD1. Unmatched junction bases numbered 8, after V lost 6 bases and J lost 4 bases. The CDR3 extends over 14 amino acids. Germline V gives CDR1 SNHLY, CDR2 FYNNEI. The CDR3 sequence: CASRPSGQLETQYF. As DNA, the CDR3 is TGTGCCAGCAGACCTTCGGGACAGTTAGAGACCCAGTACTTC.

The V gene is TRBV7-3, the J gene TRBJ2-1; 8 bases match TRBD2. The CDR3 is 13 amino acids. Germline V gives CDR1 SGHTA, CDR2 FQGTGA. V trimming: 5 bases; J trimming: 15 bases; junction bases outside the gene matches: 12. Here the CDR3 DNA reads TGTGCCAGCAGCCCAAGGGGGGGGACTAGTCCGTTCTTC. It yields the protein CASSPRGGTSPFF.

The chain carries TRBV5-1 and TRBJ2-5, with D unresolved. The CDR3 consists of 14 residues. CDR1 SGHRS and CDR2 YFSETQ come from the germline V gene. Trimming shortened V by 3 bases and J by 2 bases, and 11 bases separated the two germline ends. The CDR3 spells CASSSELPQETQYF. CDR3 in DNA: TGCGCCAGCAGCTCCGAGTTGCCGCAAGAGACCCAGTACTTC.